Here is one T cell receptor (beta chain) with its context. The antigen is not known. The CDR3 spans 14 residues. From germline, CDR1 is SNHLY and CDR2 FYNNEI. Trimming removed 9 bases at V and 1 base at J, with 16 bases between. This record belongs to a study of T cells in Graves' hyperthyroidism and ophthalmopathy. Findings and caveats of the study: A 13 V-J model separated ophthalmopathy from stable hyperthyroidism. Blood samples included most of the expanded thyroid clonotypes exceeding 0.001.

There were TCR beta CDR3 regions amplified from RNA transcripts. A first-round RT-PCR of the TCR CDR3 used the HTBI primer set. A single record per CDR3 protein comes from TCRdb applying MiXCR to the multiplex PCR reads. The sample records under 800,000 distinct CDR3 sequences, 14% being singletons. The study enrolled patients aged 18 to 65 with newly diagnosed hyperthyroidism of under 2 months' duration. Diagnosis rested on symptoms, serum thyroxine and TRAb, thyroid ultrasound, and orbital computed tomography. The J gene is TRBJ2-7, the V gene TRBV2, with D maybe TRBD2 (6 bases). This clonotype was obtained from a woman between 18 and 29 years old with Graves' hyperthyroidism. Sequenced sample: blood. CDR3 nucleotide sequence: TGTGCCAGTCAACTCGGAGGGTTTTCCTACGAGCAGTACTTC. It encodes CASQLGGFSYEQYF.